This TCR beta chain came from a study of spatial heterogeneity in lung cancer. Unique molecular identifiers, one per molecule, were present on every TCR cDNA molecule. TCRdb re-derived calls from the 5' RACE reads in MiXCR, one entry per CDR3 protein. The sample shows about 78,000 distinct CDR3 sequences, about 8.5% of them seen only once. The germline gives CDR1 SNHLY, CDR2 FYNNEI. Trimming took 6 bases from V and 0 from J; bases not matched to a gene: 13. This CDR3 contains 19 residues. Time point given: sample taken at primary tumor resection. Tumor, nontumor lung or frozen PBMC supplied whole RNA that was sequenced unsorted. This clonotype was observed many times.

This specimen consisted of PBMCs, obtained at surgery. The genes are TRBV2 and TRBJ2-1; 11 nucleotides line up with TRBD2. This TCR was recovered from a male donor with early-stage non-small cell lung cancer. The CDR3 here is CASSKRVGTSGVSYNEQFF. The CDR3 DNA sequence: TGTGCCAGCAGCAAAAGAGTGGGGACTAGCGGAGTCTCCTACAATGAGCAGTTCTTC.